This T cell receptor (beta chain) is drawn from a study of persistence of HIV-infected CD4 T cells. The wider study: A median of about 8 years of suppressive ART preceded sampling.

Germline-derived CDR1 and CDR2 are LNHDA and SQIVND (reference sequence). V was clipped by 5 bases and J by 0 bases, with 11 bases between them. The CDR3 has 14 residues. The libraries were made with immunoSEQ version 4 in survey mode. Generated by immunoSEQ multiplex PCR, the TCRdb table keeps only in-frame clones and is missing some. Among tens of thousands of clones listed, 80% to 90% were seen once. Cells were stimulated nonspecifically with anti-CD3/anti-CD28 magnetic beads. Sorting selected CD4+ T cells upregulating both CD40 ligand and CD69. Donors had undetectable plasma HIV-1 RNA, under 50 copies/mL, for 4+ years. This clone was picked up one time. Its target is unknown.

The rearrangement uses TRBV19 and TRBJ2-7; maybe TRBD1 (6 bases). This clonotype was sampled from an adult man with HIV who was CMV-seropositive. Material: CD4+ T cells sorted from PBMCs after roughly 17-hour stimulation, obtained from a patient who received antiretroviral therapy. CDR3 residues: CASSRDKSSYEQYF. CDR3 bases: TGTGCCAGTAGTCGGGACAAGAGCTCCTACGAGCAGTACTTC.